The entry that follows covers one T cell receptor beta chain sequence. The source of the sample is a study of blood T cell repertoires in COVID-19. Study in general: The samples span acute and convalescent COVID-19 from the United States, Italy and Spain. From T cells, B-cell-depleted T cells, or PBMCs came the material, which was cDNA or gDNA.

Recruitment covered about two dozen US areas and drew participants whose ages spanned roughly 18 to 90 years. In the authors' workflow: By means of reference gene primer amplification, nucleated cell counts were estimated. Produced via immunoSEQ multiplex PCR; TCRdb's table is partial and in-frame only. V, J and clone size derive from that table, while D and trimming were established from the DNA sequence. The table lists about 380,000 clones, 88% of them singletons. Germline V lookup: CDR1 SGHNT, CDR2 YYREEE (reference sequence). Trimming removed 4 bases from V and 8 bases from J, with 13 bases in between. The CDR3 has 14 residues.

This sequence was found in a woman under 30 who had recovered from COVID-19. The sample consisted of PBMCs or T cells enriched from blood (not recorded which). The rearrangement links TRBV5-4 to TRBJ1-6; D is perhaps TRBD1 (5 bases). Written as DNA, the CDR3 is TGTGCCAGCAGCCTGGGTCAGGGCCATTCACCCCTCCACTTT. This translates into CASSLGQGHSPLHF.